Below, one TCR beta chain is given with its context. What it recognizes is unknown. Scientists made TCR beta libraries using quantitative 5'-RACE with molecular barcodes. Each CDR3 protein gets one entry after TCRdb re-called the 5' RACE reads with MiXCR. The sample records roughly 26,000 distinct CDR3 sequences, about an eighth being singletons. This sample is drawn from a study of CD8 T cells in ankylosing spondylitis. The study, taken as a whole, reports: The disease-linked clones had a CD8+ phenotype and low blood frequencies.

What was sequenced was blood. This TCR was sampled from a male donor with ankylosing spondylitis or in good health (not recorded which).

CDR3 sequence reads: CASSLWTATDTQYF. CDR3 nucleotides: TGTGCCAGCAGTCTCTGGACAGCAACAGATACGCAGTATTTT. The chain couples TRBV28 to TRBJ2-3, with D maybe TRBD1 (6 bases). This CDR3 is 14 amino acids long. Germline CDR1 and CDR2: MDHEN and SYDVKM. V lost 5 bases and J lost 3, with 12 bases in between.